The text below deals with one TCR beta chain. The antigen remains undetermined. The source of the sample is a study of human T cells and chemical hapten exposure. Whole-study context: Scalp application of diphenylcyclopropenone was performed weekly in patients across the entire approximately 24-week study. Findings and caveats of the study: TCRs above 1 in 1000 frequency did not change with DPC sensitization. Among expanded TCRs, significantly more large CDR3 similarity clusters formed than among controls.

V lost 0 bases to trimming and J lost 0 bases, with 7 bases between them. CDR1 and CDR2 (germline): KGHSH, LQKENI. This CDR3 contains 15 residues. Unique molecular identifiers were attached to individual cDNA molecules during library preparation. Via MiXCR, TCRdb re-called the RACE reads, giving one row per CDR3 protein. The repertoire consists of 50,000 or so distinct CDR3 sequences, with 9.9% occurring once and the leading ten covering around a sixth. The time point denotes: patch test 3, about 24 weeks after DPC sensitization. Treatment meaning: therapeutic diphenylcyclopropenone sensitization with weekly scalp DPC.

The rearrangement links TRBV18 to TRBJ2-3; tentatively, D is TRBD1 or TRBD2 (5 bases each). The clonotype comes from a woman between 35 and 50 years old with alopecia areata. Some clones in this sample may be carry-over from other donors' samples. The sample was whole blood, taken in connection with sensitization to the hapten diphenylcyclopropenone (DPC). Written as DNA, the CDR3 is TGTGCCAGCTCACCACCGAGGGGCAGCACAGATACGCAGTATTTT. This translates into CASSPPRGSTDTQYF.